The clone carrying this T cell receptor beta chain was counted once. TCRdb keeps only in-frame clones here, not all; method: immunoSEQ multiplex PCR. The sample lists a few thousand clones, about 64% seen once, with 20% to 25% in the top ten. There are 16 residues in the CDR3. Germline lookup yields CDR1 SGHNT and CDR2 YYREEE (reference sequence). With 4 bases removed from V and 0 bases from J, the gap between germline ends came to 14 bases. Treatment meaning: randomized to nivolumab then ipilimumab (arm A) or the reverse (arm B). No patient had prior DNA-damaging chemotherapy. Live CD3+CD8+ CD19− CD56− cells were sorted from PBMCs. These data are taken from a study of sequential checkpoint blockade in melanoma. For the study at large: Patients were randomized 1:1 to nivolumab-then-ipilimumab or ipilimumab-then-nivolumab first-line.

Here the sequenced sample was CD8+ T cells sorted from blood (inferred from file names), taken from a patient given nivolumab and ipilimumab in sequence. This clonotype was obtained from a human donor with melanoma. The chain links TRBV5-4 to TRBJ2-1; possibly TRBD1 for D (6 bases). As DNA, the CDR3 is TGTGCCAGCAGCCCCATTGGGGGCATCTCCTACAATGAGCAGTTCTTC. It codes for CASSPIGGISYNEQFF.